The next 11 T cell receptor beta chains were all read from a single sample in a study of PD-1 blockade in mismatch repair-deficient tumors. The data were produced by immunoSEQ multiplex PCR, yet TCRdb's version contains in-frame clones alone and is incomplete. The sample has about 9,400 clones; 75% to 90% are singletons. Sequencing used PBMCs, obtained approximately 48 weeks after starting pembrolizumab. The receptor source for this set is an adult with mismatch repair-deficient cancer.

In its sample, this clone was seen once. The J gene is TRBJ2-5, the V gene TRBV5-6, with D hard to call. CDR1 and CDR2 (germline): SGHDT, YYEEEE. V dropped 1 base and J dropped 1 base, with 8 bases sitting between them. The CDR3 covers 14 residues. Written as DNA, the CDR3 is TGTGCCAGCAGCTTGTTGAGCACCCAAGAGACCCAGTACTTC. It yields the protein CASSLLSTQETQYF.

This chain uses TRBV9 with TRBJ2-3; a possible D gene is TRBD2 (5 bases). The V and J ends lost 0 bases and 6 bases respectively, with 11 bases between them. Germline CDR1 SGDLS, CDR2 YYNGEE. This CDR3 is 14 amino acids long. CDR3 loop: CASSVVAGGDTQYF. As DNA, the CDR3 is TGTGCCAGCAGCGTAGTAGCTGGCGGGGATACGCAGTATTTT.

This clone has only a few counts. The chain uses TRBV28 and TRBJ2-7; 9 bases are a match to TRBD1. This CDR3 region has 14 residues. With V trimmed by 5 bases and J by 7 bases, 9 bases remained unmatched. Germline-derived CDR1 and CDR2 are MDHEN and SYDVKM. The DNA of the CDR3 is TGTGCCAGCAGTGGGGGGACAGGGTGGTGGGAGCAGTACTTC. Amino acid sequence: CASSGGTGWWEQYF.

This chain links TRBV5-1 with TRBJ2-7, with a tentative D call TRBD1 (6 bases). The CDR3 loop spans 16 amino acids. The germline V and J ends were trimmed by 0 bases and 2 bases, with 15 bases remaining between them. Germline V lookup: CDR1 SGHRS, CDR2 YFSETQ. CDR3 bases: TGCGCCAGCAGCTTGGGACCCCAGGGGTTGGCCTACGAGCAGTACTTC. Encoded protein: CASSLGPQGLAYEQYF.

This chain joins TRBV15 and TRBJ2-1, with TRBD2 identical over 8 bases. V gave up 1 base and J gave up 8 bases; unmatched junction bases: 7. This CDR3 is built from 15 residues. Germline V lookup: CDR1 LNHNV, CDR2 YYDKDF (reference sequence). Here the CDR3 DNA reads TGTGCCACCAGCAGAGGAGCGGGAGTGGGGGATGAGCAGTTCTTC. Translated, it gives CATSRGAGVGDEQFF.

CDR3 loop: CASRIQGNTIYF. The CDR3 nucleotides are TGTGCCAGCAGAATACAGGGAAACACCATATATTTT. This chain connects TRBV28 to TRBJ1-3, with unresolved D. V was pared by 6 bases and J by 4 bases, with 7 bases between. The germline gives CDR1 MDHEN, CDR2 SYDVKM. The CDR3 runs to 12 residues.

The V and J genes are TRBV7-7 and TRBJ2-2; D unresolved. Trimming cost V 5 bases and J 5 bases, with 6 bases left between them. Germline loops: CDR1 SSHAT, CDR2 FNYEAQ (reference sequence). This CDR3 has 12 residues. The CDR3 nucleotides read TGTGCCAGCAGCCCCTCTACCGGGGAGCTGTTTTTT. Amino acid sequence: CASSPSTGELFF.

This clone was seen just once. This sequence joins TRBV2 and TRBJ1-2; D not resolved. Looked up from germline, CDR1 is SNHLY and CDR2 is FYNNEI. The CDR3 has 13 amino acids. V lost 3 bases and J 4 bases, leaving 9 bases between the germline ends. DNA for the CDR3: TGTGCCAGCAGTGACGCGGCGGGCTATGGCTACACCTTC. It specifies CASSDAAGYGYTF.

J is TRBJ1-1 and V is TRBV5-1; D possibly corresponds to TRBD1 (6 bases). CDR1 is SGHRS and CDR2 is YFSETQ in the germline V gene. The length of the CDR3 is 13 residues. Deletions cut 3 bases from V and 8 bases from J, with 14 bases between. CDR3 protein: CASSSTTGTEAFF. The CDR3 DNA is TGCGCCAGCAGCTCGACGACAGGAACCGAAGCTTTCTTT.

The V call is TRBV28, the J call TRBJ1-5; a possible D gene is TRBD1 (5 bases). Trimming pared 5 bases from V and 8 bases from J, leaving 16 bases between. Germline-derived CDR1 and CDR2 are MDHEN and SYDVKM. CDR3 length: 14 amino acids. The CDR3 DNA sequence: TGTGCCAGCAGTGGGGGTCCTTGGACTAAGCCCCAGCATTTT. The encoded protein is CASSGGPWTKPQHF. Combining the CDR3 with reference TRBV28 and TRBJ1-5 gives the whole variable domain DVKVTQSSRYLVKRTGEKVFLECVQDMDHENMFWYRQDPGLGLRLIYFSYDVKMKEKGDIPEGYSVSREKKERFSLILESASTNQTSMYLCASSGGPWTKPQHFGDGTRLSIL.

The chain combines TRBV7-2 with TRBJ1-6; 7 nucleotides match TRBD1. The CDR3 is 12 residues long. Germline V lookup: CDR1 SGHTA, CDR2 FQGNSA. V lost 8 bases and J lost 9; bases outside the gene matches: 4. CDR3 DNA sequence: TGTGCCAGCGGAGGGGGCGGTTCACCCCTCCACTTT. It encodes CASGGGGSPLHF.